One sample yielded the 8 T cell receptor beta chains listed below, sequenced in a study of T cell repertoires in cytomegalovirus infection. MiXCR, run by TCRdb on the reads, gives a single entry per CDR3 protein. The sample yields roughly 700,000 distinct CDR3 sequences, approximately 33% seen once. The antigens for these receptors are not known. The specimen comprised cultured PBMCs, sampled from culture after CMV antigen stimulation. These receptors were collected from a human donor in good health (CMV status not recorded). Some clones in this sample may be carry-over from other donors' samples.

This chain links TRBV4-1 with TRBJ1-6; D is possibly TRBD1 (6 bases). The germline gives CDR1 MGHRA, CDR2 YSYEKL. CDR3 length: 15 amino acids. V lost 1 base and J 6 bases, leaving 10 bases between the germline ends. The CDR3 reads CASSQVAGANSPLHF. DNA for the CDR3: TGCGCCAGCAGCCAAGTCGCAGGGGCTAATTCACCCCTCCACTTT.

At least ten counts were recorded for this clonotype. This chain links TRBV11-2 with TRBJ2-1; perhaps TRBD2 as D (6 bases). Trimming pared 5 bases from V and 0 bases from J, leaving 14 bases between. Germline-derived CDR1 and CDR2 are SGHAT and FQNNGV. The CDR3 extends over 16 amino acids. DNA of the CDR3: TGTGCCAGCAGCCCAACTCTAGCGAACTCCTACAATGAGCAGTTCTTC. Protein product: CASSPTLANSYNEQFF.

Remarks on this clonotype: A much larger clone differs by one base, so this may be a read error. The chain joins TRBV2 to TRBJ2-1; D remains unclear. Germline values: CDR1 SNHLY, CDR2 FYNNEI. Trimming shortened V by 6 bases and J by 0 bases, and 9 bases separated the two germline ends. The CDR3 consists of 14 residues. CDR3 region: CASSPASSYNEQFF. The CDR3 DNA reads TGTGCCAGCAGCCCGGCTAGCTCCTACAATGAGCAGTTCTTC. The full variable domain, in which reference TRBV2 and TRBJ2-1 provide the parts outside the CDR3, is EPEVTQTPSHQVTQMGQEVILRCVPISNHLYFYWYRQILGQKVEFLVSFYNNEISEKSEIFDDQFSVERPDGSNFTLKIRSTKLEDSAMYFCASSPASSYNEQFFGPGTRLTVL.

This chain connects TRBV29-1 to TRBJ1-1, with D possibly being TRBD1 (6 bases). Germline V gene data show CDR1 as SQVTM and CDR2 as ANQGSEA. Trimming left V 0 bases short and J 0 bases short, with 11 bases between. The length of the CDR3 is 15 residues. CDR3 coding DNA: TGCAGCGTTGAAGATCGGACAGTTATGAACACTGAAGCTTTCTTT. The encoded protein is CSVEDRTVMNTEAFF.

This clonotype came up a few times. The chain combines TRBV7-3 with TRBJ2-3, with TRBD2 identical over 7 bases. The CDR3 consists of 18 residues. Germline CDR1 is SGHTA and CDR2 is FQGTGA. The trim removed 11 bases at V and 6 bases at J, leaving 26 bases unmatched. In nucleotides, the CDR3 is TGTGCCCTGCGGCGGGAGTACATCACCCTTCTATCCAGGGATACGCAGTATTTT. It translates to CALRREYITLLSRDTQYF.

This chain links TRBV27 with TRBJ2-7; TRBD2 matches at 9 bases. V lost 7 bases, J lost 0 bases, and 7 bases stayed unmatched. Germline V gene sequence: CDR1 MNHEY, CDR2 SMNVEV (reference sequence). This CDR3 is built from 15 residues. CDR3 residues: CASTPRGGSSYEQYF. CDR3 DNA sequence: TGTGCCAGCACCCCGCGGGGGGGGAGCTCCTACGAGCAGTACTTC.

This rearrangement joins TRBV2 to TRBJ1-6; the D gene is possibly TRBD1 (5 bases). CDR1 and CDR2 (germline): SNHLY, FYNNEI. This CDR3 region has 14 residues. V was pared by 4 bases and J by 6 bases, with 10 bases between. The CDR3 loop reads CASSVDGGNSPLHF. The CDR3 DNA reads TGTGCCAGCAGTGTGGACGGGGGTAATTCACCCCTCCACTTT. Using reference TRBV2 and TRBJ1-6 for the parts outside the CDR3, the full variable domain is EPEVTQTPSHQVTQMGQEVILRCVPISNHLYFYWYRQILGQKVEFLVSFYNNEISEKSEIFDDQFSVERPDGSNFTLKIRSTKLEDSAMYFCASSVDGGNSPLHFGNGTRLTVT.

This chain connects TRBV4-3 to TRBJ2-5, with D possibly TRBD2 on 6 matching bases. V was cut by 0 bases and J by 5 bases, with 16 bases left in between. CDR3 size: 16 residues. CDR1 and CDR2 (germline): LGHNA, YSLEER. CDR3 protein: CASSQESSIRGETQYF. The CDR3 nucleotides read TGCGCCAGCAGCCAAGAGTCGTCCATCCGGGGGGAGACCCAGTACTTC.